A single sample gave rise to the 31 T cell receptor beta chains below, sequenced in a study of T cell clonotyping in hematopoietic cell transplantation. Clones were read by immunoSEQ multiplex PCR, and TCRdb kept only the in-frame ones, dropping some. The table includes over 10,000 clones, roughly 76% detected once. The sample consisted of peripheral blood mononuclear cells, taken 180 days after allogeneic stem cell transplant. These TCRs come from a male patient aged 55-69 years who had an allogeneic stem cell transplant from an unrelated donor, so the T cells may come from the graft donor. Some clones in this sample may be carry-over from other donors' samples.

V gene TRBV6-5 combines with J gene TRBJ2-3; the D gene is possibly TRBD2 (5 bases). The V gene lost 6 bases and the J gene lost 4 bases, with 14 bases spanning the gap. Germline values: CDR1 MNHEY, CDR2 SVGAGI. This CDR3 has 14 amino acids. The DNA of the CDR3 is TGTGCCAGCAGCCCTTCGACTAACCCAGATACGCAGTATTTT. Translation gives CASSPSTNPDTQYF.

This clone was seen a handful of times. The V call is TRBV29-1, the J call TRBJ2-3; D not certain. V lost 4 bases to trimming and J lost 6 bases, with 5 bases between them. CDR1 is SQVTM and CDR2 is ANQGSEA in the germline V gene. This CDR3 is built from 10 residues. The CDR3 sequence: CSVAWDTQYF. In DNA, the CDR3 is TGCAGCGTTGCTTGGGATACGCAGTATTTT.

In its sample, this clone was seen a few times. The rearrangement uses TRBV2 and TRBJ2-1; D is perhaps TRBD2 (6 bases). Per the germline V gene, CDR1 is SNHLY and CDR2 is FYNNEI. CDR3 length equals 16 residues. With 4 bases removed from V and 1 base from J, the gap between germline ends came to 14 bases. The CDR3 reads CASSAKLASSYNEQFF. The CDR3 DNA sequence: TGTGCCAGCAGTGCAAAACTAGCCAGTTCCTACAATGAGCAGTTCTTC.

This chain uses TRBV30 with TRBJ2-3; D call uncertain. Germline V gene lookup returns CDR1 GTSNPN and CDR2 SVGIG (reference sequence). V was pared by 1 base and J by 6 bases, with 8 bases between. The CDR3 is made up of 12 amino acids. CDR3 protein: CAWSEIADTQYF. The CDR3 bases are TGTGCCTGGAGTGAAATCGCGGATACGCAGTATTTT.

This clone is medium-sized (0.01 to 0.1%) within its sample. V gene TRBV10-3 combines with J gene TRBJ2-1; tentatively, D is TRBD2 (8 bases). The CDR3 extends over 17 amino acids. V was cut by 1 base and J by 8 bases, with 21 bases left in between. The germline CDR1 and CDR2 sequences are ENHRY and SYGVKD. CDR3 loop: CAISEFPGGQTSDEQFF. The DNA for the CDR3 is TGTGCCATCAGTGAGTTTCCAGGGGGGCAGACTAGCGATGAGCAGTTCTTC.

This chain joins TRBV30 and TRBJ2-2; D remains unclear. This CDR3 has 13 residues. Per germline, CDR1 GTSNPN and CDR2 SVGIG (reference sequence). Trimming shortened V by 5 bases and J by 6 bases, and 13 bases separated the two germline ends. The CDR3: CAWSRFRPGELFF. CDR3 DNA sequence: TGTGCCTGGTCACGATTTAGGCCCGGGGAGCTGTTTTTT. The full variable domain, completed using reference TRBV30 and TRBJ2-2, is SQTIHQWPATLVQPVGSPLSLECTVEGTSNPNLYWYRQAAGRGLQLLFYSVGIGQISSEVPQNLSASRPQDRQFILSSKKLLLSDSGFYLCAWSRFRPGELFFGEGSRLTVL.

The chain combines TRBV5-6 with TRBJ2-7, with a weak D call TRBD1 (5 bases). Deletions cut 0 bases from V and 3 bases from J, with 7 bases between. CDR3 length: 13 amino acids. Germline loops: CDR1 SGHDT, CDR2 YYEEEE. The CDR3 here is CASSLGQNYEQYF. Written as DNA, the CDR3 is TGTGCCAGCAGCTTGGGACAGAACTACGAGCAGTACTTC. Full variable domain (rest looked up from reference TRBV5-6 and TRBJ2-7): DAGVTQSPTHLIKTRGQQVTLRCSPKSGHDTVSWYQQALGQGPQFIFQYYEEEERQRGNFPDRFSGHQFPNYSSELNVNALLLGDSALYLCASSLGQNYEQYFGPGTRLTVT.

The chain recombines TRBV5-1 with TRBJ2-7; 8 bases fit TRBD1. Per germline, CDR1 SGHRS and CDR2 YFSETQ. Unmatched junction bases numbered 8, after V lost 2 bases and J lost 7 bases. This CDR3 spans 14 amino acids. The CDR3 DNA reads as TGCGCCAGCAGCTTCGGGACAGGCTCCTTGGAGCAGTACTTC. Translating it yields CASSFGTGSLEQYF.

This clone has more than one count but fewer than ten. The chain combines TRBV2 with TRBJ1-5; TRBD1 matches at 9 bases. The CDR3 has 14 amino acids. Trimming removed 6 bases from V and 5 bases from J; junction bases left unmatched: 5. The germline V gene has CDR1 SNHLY and CDR2 FYNNEI. CDR3 loop: CASSPGQGDQPQHF. The CDR3 region has the DNA TGTGCCAGCAGCCCGGGACAGGGAGATCAGCCCCAGCATTTT.

CDR3 sequence: CASSQEMNTEAFF. CDR3 in DNA: TGTGCCAGCAGCCAAGAGATGAACACTGAAGCTTTCTTT. V usage is TRBV11-1 and J usage is TRBJ1-1; unclear D gene. Trimming stripped 5 bases from V and 0 bases from J, with 7 bases between. This CDR3 comprises 13 residues. CDR1 and CDR2 from the germline V gene are SGHAT and FQDESV (reference sequence).

The chain combines TRBV27 with TRBJ1-2; no firm D call. Trimming shortened V by 0 bases and J by 1 base, and 9 bases separated the two germline ends. The CDR3 totals 15 residues. Germline values: CDR1 MNHEY, CDR2 SMNVEV (reference sequence). CDR3 region: CASSLSSTVNYGYTF. The CDR3 DNA follows: TGTGCCAGCAGTTTATCGTCAACTGTTAACTATGGCTACACCTTC.

Comments on this clone: Because the CDR3 is missing its conserved closing phenylalanine or tryptophan, this is likely a read error. This chain's CDR3 is CASSLAAAQGTEAFS. In DNA, the CDR3 is TGTGCCAGCAGCTTAGCCGCGGCCCAGGGGACTGAAGCTTTCTCT. The genes are TRBV7-8 and TRBJ1-1; D perhaps matches TRBD1 (6 bases). The CDR3 loop spans 15 amino acids. The germline V gene encodes CDR1 SGHVS and CDR2 FQNEAQ. V dropped 0 bases and J dropped 5 bases, with 13 bases sitting between them.

The chain combines TRBV6-6 with TRBJ1-1, with unresolved D. Germline V lookup: CDR1 MNHNY, CDR2 SVGAGI (reference sequence). Trimming stripped 3 bases from V and 1 base from J, with 12 bases between. The CDR3 is 15 residues long. The CDR3 DNA is TGTGCCAGCAGTTATCATGACGACCCGAACACTGAAGCTTTCTTT. Its protein product is CASSYHDDPNTEAFF.

V gene TRBV5-4 combines with J gene TRBJ1-3, with a tentative D call TRBD1 (6 bases). Germline CDR1 SGHNT, CDR2 YYREEE (reference sequence). This CDR3 spans 14 amino acids. V was trimmed by 3 bases and J by 7 bases, leaving 14 bases between them. This CDR3 reads CASSSQGSDNTIYF. CDR3 bases: TGTGCCAGCAGCTCACAGGGATCTGACAACACCATATATTTT.

This clone was recorded only once. The chain links TRBV30 to TRBJ1-1; TRBD1 is a possible D gene (5 bases). Trimming took off 1 base at V and 4 bases at J, with 10 bases between the two ends. Germline-derived CDR1 and CDR2 are GTSNPN and SVGIG (reference sequence). This CDR3 has 13 residues. In DNA, the CDR3 is TGTGCCTGGAGTGCTGGGACGGGCACTGAAGCTTTCTTT. Residues: CAWSAGTGTEAFF.

By its share, this clone is medium-sized. The CDR3 spells CAWSVGRYNEQFF. In DNA form, the CDR3 reads TGTGCCTGGAGTGTCGGCAGGTACAATGAGCAGTTCTTC. This rearrangement joins TRBV30 to TRBJ2-1; D unclear. V lost 0 bases, J lost 4 bases, and 7 bases lay in between. The CDR3 extends over 13 amino acids. CDR1 is GTSNPN and CDR2 is SVGIG in the germline V gene (reference sequence).

The V and J genes are TRBV29-1 and TRBJ2-7; TRBD1 is a possible D gene (5 bases). V shed 5 bases and J shed 0 bases, with 14 bases lying between them. Per germline, CDR1 SQVTM and CDR2 ANQGSEA. The CDR3 sequence is 14 residues long. The CDR3 DNA is TGCAGCGTTACCCGACAGTCAGACTCCTACGAGCAGTACTTC. This codes for CSVTRQSDSYEQYF.

The chain joins TRBV27 to TRBJ1-2; D uncertain. V lost 6 bases and J lost 5, with 19 bases in between. This CDR3 spans 15 amino acids. CDR1 is MNHEY and CDR2 is SMNVEV in the germline V gene (reference sequence). In nucleotides, the CDR3 is TGTGCCAGCAGCCAATTTACAACGAGCGAATATGGCTACACCTTC. Its translation: CASSQFTTSEYGYTF.

This clone came up a few times. The chain combines TRBV7-2 with TRBJ2-5, with unresolved D. Trimming cost V 1 base and J 4 bases, with 7 bases left between them. Looked up from germline, CDR1 is SGHTA and CDR2 is FQGNSA. The CDR3 consists of 13 residues. The CDR3 sequence: CASSLERVETQYF. The CDR3, as DNA: TGTGCCAGCAGCTTAGAACGTGTAGAGACCCAGTACTTC.

V usage is TRBV7-2 and J usage is TRBJ2-3; tentatively, D is TRBD2 (5 bases). Looked up from germline, CDR1 is SGHTA and CDR2 is FQGNSA. Trimming took 4 bases from V and 3 from J, leaving 11 bases between them. This CDR3 is 14 amino acids long. CDR3 coding DNA: TGTGCCAGCAGCTCCACTAGTGCGACAGATACGCAGTATTTT. This codes for CASSSTSATDTQYF.

The chain combines TRBV27 with TRBJ1-1, with TRBD1 as a possible D gene (6 bases). Trimming left V 5 bases short and J 4 bases short, with 14 bases between. This CDR3 spans 14 amino acids. CDR1 is MNHEY, CDR2 SMNVEV, per germline (reference sequence). CDR3: CASSQTYRATEAFF. Written as DNA, the CDR3 is TGTGCCAGCAGTCAGACGTACAGGGCCACTGAAGCTTTCTTT.

The rearrangement uses TRBV7-3 and TRBJ2-3; weak D call: TRBD1 (6 bases). This CDR3 is built from 16 residues. Trimming stripped 5 bases from V and 2 bases from J, with 17 bases between. Germline V gene data show CDR1 as SGHTA and CDR2 as FQGTGA. The CDR3 nucleotides are TGTGCCAGCAGCACGACAGGCGCACTCCCCACAGATACGCAGTATTTT. It codes for CASSTTGALPTDTQYF. Full variable domain (outside the CDR3, taken from reference TRBV7-3 and TRBJ2-3): GAGVSQTPSNKVTEKGKYVELRCDPISGHTALYWYRQSLGQGPEFLIYFQGTGAADDSGLPNDRFFAVRPEGSVSTLKIQRTERGDSAVYLCASSTTGALPTDTQYFGPGTRLTVL.

The chain recombines TRBV30 with TRBJ2-3; perhaps TRBD2 as D (7 bases). V shed 7 bases and J shed 1 base, with 9 bases lying between them. The germline V gene has CDR1 GTSNPN and CDR2 SVGIG (reference sequence). This CDR3 has 12 residues. CDR3 nucleotides: TGTGCCTTAGGGGGGGGCACAGATACGCAGTATTTT. It yields the protein CALGGGTDTQYF. Using reference TRBV30 and TRBJ2-3 for the parts outside the CDR3, the full variable domain is SQTIHQWPATLVQPVGSPLSLECTVEGTSNPNLYWYRQAAGRGLQLLFYSVGIGQISSEVPQNLSASRPQDRQFILSSKKLLLSDSGFYLCALGGGTDTQYFGPGTRLTVL.

J is TRBJ1-2 and V is TRBV6-6; no clear D gene. V shed 6 bases and J shed 5 bases, with 10 bases lying between them. This CDR3 is built from 12 residues. CDR1 is MNHNY, CDR2 SVGAGI, per germline (reference sequence). The CDR3 reads CASSPQAYGYTF. The CDR3 nucleotides read TGTGCCAGCAGCCCCCAGGCGTATGGCTACACCTTC.

J is TRBJ1-3 and V is TRBV19; D gene uncertain. The CDR3 spans 16 residues. Germline V gene sequence: CDR1 LNHDA, CDR2 SQIVND (reference sequence). The V end was cut by 3 bases, the J end by 3 bases, with 15 bases between. The CDR3 nucleotides read TGTGCCAGTAGTATCGGGTGGGAAGATGTTGGAAACACCATATATTTT. This gives the protein CASSIGWEDVGNTIYF.

This sequence joins TRBV25-1 and TRBJ1-4; 10 bases are shared with TRBD1. Trimming at V came to 3 bases and at J to 6 bases, leaving 10 bases not matched to a gene. CDR1 is MGHDK and CDR2 is SYGVNS in the germline V gene. The CDR3 is 17 amino acids. For the CDR3, the DNA is TGTGCCAGCAGTGATCCCTTAGGGACAGGGGCGGATGAAAAACTGTTTTTT. Its protein is CASSDPLGTGADEKLFF.

A few counts support this clone. V usage is TRBV2 and J usage is TRBJ1-1; D is ambiguous. The V end lost 7 bases, the J end lost 1 base, and 10 bases lay between the germline ends. The germline CDR1 and CDR2 sequences are SNHLY and FYNNEI. This CDR3 has 13 residues. The CDR3 sequence: CASTLLANTEAFF. DNA for the CDR3: TGTGCCAGCACCTTGCTAGCGAACACTGAAGCTTTCTTT.

J is TRBJ1-5 and V is TRBV27, with TRBD1 identical over 10 bases. The J segment lost 3 bases and the V segment lost 2 bases, leaving 7 bases of the junction unmatched. The CDR3 contains 17 residues. Germline lookup yields CDR1 MNHEY and CDR2 SMNVEV (reference sequence). This CDR3 is CASSLRPGQGYNQPQHF. As DNA, the CDR3 is TGTGCCAGCAGTTTAAGACCGGGACAGGGGTACAATCAGCCCCAGCATTTT.

This clone was found once. The chain links TRBV19 to TRBJ1-2, with 7 bases identical to TRBD1. With V trimmed by 2 bases and J by 7 bases, 4 bases remained unmatched. CDR1 and CDR2 from the germline V gene are LNHDA and SQIVND (reference sequence). This CDR3 is built from 13 residues. The CDR3 DNA reads TGTGCCAGTAGTATAACACAGGGGTCTGGCTACACCTTC. Translated: CASSITQGSGYTF.

This clone was seen more than once but under ten times. The chain couples TRBV30 to TRBJ1-1; D call uncertain. The V gene lost 0 bases and the J gene lost 11 bases, with 13 bases spanning the gap. The CDR3 length is 12 residues. Germline lookup yields CDR1 GTSNPN and CDR2 SVGIG (reference sequence). The CDR3 DNA reads TGTGCCTGGAGTGTAATCGCGCAGGAGGCTTTCTTT. This sequence encodes CAWSVIAQEAFF.

The count of this clone is one. The rearrangement joins TRBV30 to TRBJ1-2; no clear D gene. With 7 bases removed from V and 6 bases from J, the gap between germline ends came to 18 bases. The germline gives CDR1 GTSNPN, CDR2 SVGIG (reference sequence). This CDR3 contains 13 residues. This CDR3 reads CAYSGQSKHGYTF. The CDR3 region has the DNA TGTGCCTACTCTGGCCAAAGCAAACATGGCTACACCTTC.